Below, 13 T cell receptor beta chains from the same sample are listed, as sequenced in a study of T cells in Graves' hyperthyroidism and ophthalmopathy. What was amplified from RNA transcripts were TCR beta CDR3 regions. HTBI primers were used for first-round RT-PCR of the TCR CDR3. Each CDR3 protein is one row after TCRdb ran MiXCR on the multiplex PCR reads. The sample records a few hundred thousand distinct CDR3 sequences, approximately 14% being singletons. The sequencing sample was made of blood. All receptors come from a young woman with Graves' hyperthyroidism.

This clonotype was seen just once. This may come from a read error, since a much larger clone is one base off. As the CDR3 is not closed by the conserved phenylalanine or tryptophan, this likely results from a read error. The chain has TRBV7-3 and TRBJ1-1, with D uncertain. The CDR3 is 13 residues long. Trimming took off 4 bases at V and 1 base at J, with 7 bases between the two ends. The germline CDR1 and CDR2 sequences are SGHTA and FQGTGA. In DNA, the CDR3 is TGTGCCAGCAGCTCGTACAGGAACACTGAAGCTTTCCTT. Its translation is CASSSYRNTEAFL.

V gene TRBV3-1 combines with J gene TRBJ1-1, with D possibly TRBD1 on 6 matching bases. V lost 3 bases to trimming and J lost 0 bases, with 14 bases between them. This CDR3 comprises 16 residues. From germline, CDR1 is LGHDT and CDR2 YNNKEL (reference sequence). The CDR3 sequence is CASSQRGAIMNTEAFF. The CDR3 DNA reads TGTGCCAGCAGCCAGCGGGGGGCCATCATGAACACTGAAGCTTTCTTT.

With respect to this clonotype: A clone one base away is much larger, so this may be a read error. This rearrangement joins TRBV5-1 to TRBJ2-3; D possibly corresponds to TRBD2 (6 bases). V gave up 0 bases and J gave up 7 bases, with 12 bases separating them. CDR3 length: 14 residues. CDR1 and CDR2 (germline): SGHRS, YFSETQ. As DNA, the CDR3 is TGCGCCAGCAGCTTGGGGGGGGAAACGCATACGCAGTATTTT. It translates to CASSLGGETHTQYF.

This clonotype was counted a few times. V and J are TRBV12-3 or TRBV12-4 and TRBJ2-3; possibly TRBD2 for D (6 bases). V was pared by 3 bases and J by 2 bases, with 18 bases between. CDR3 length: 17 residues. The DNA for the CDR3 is TGTGCCAGCAGTTTTCAGTTGGGGGACTCCAACACAGATACGCAGTATTTT. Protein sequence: CASSFQLGDSNTDTQYF.

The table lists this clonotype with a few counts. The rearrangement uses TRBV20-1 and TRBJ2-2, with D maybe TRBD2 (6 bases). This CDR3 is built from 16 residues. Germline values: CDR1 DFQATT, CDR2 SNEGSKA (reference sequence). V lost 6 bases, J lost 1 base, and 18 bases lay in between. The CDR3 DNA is TGCAGTGCCCCCACGTCCCAGGGAGGGAACACCGGGGAGCTGTTTTTT. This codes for CSAPTSQGGNTGELFF.

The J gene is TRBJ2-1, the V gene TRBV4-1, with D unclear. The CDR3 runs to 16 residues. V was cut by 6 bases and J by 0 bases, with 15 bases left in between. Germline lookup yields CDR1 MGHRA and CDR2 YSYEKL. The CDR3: CASRYAPGGSYNEQFF. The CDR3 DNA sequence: TGCGCCAGCAGGTACGCCCCGGGTGGCTCCTACAATGAGCAGTTCTTC.

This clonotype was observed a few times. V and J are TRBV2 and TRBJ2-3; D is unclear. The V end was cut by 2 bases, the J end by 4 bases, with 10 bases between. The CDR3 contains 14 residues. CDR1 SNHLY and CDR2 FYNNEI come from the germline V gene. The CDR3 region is CASSEKFGADTQYF. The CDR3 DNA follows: TGTGCCAGCAGTGAAAAGTTTGGCGCAGATACGCAGTATTTT.

The CDR3: CASSHGAPGQETQYF. The DNA of the CDR3 is TGTGCCAGCAGCCACGGTGCGCCGGGACAAGAGACCCAGTACTTC. This chain links TRBV6-2 or TRBV6-3 with TRBJ2-5; weak D call: TRBD2 (5 bases). CDR3 length: 15 amino acids. Germline V lookup: CDR1 MNHEY, CDR2 SVGEGT. Deletions cut 6 bases from V and 2 bases from J, with 16 bases between.

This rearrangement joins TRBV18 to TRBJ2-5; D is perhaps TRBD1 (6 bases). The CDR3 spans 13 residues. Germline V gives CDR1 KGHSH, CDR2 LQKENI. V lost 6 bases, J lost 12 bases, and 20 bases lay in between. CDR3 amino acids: CASSPSGTPTEYF. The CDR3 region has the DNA TGTGCCAGCTCCCCTTCCGGGACACCCACCGAGTACTTC.

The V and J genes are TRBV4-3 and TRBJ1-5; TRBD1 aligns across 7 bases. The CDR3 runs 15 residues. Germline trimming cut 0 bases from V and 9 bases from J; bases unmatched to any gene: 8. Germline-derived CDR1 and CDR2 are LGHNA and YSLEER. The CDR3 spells CASSQETGDLWPQHF. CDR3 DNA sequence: TGCGCCAGCAGCCAAGAAACAGGGGACCTATGGCCCCAGCATTTT.

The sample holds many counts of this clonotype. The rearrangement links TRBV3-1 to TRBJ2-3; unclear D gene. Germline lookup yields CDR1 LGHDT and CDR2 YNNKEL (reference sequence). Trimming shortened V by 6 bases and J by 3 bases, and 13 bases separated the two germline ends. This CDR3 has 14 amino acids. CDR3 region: CASSPELLTDTQYF. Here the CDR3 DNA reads TGTGCCAGCAGTCCCGAACTTCTGACAGATACGCAGTATTTT.

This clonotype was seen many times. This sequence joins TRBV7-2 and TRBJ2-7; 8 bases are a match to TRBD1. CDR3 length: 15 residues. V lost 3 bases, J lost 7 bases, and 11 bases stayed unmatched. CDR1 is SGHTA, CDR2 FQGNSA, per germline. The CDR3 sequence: CASSFFQGATWEQYF. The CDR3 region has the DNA TGTGCCAGCAGCTTCTTTCAGGGGGCGACGTGGGAGCAGTACTTC.

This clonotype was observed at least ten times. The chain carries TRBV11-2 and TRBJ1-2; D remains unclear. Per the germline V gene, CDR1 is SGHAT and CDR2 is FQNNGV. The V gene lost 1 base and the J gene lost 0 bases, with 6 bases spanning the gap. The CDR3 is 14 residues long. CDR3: CASSLGLSNYGYTF. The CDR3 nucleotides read TGTGCCAGCAGCTTAGGTTTATCTAACTATGGCTACACCTTC.